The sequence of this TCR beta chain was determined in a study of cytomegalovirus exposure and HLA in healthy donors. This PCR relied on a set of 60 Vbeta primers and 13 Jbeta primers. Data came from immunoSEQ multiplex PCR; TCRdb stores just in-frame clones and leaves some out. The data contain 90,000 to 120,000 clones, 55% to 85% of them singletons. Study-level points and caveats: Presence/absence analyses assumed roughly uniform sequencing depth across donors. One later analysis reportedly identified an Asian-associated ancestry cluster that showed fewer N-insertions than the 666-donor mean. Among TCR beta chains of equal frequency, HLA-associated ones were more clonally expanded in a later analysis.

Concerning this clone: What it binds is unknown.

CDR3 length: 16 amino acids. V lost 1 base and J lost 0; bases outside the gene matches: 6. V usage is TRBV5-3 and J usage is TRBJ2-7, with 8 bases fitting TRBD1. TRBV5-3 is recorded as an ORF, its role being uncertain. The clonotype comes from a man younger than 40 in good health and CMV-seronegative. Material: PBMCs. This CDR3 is CARSLFRDRSSYEQYF. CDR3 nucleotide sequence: TGTGCCAGAAGCTTGTTCCGGGACAGGAGCTCCTACGAGCAGTACTTC.